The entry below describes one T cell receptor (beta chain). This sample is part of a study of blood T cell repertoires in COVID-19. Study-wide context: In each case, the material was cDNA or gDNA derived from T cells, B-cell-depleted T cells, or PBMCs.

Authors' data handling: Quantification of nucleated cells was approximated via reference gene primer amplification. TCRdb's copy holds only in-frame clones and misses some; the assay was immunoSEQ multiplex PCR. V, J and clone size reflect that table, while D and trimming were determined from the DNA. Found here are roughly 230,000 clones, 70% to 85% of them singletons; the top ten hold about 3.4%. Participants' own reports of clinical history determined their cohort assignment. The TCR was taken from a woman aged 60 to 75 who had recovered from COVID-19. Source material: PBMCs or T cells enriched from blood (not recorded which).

CDR3 in amino acids: CASSLSGGQYNEQFF. In DNA form, the CDR3 reads TGCGCCAGCAGCCTCAGCGGGGGGCAATACAATGAGCAGTTCTTC. V is TRBV5-1 and J is TRBJ2-1; 9 bases are a match to TRBD2. J lost 4 bases, V lost 4 bases, and 6 bases had no gene match. The germline V gene encodes CDR1 SGHRS and CDR2 YFSETQ. CDR3 size: 15 residues.